This T cell receptor beta chain was recovered during a study of OX40 agonist ivuxolimab in advanced cancers. Study details: All patients had ivuxolimab intravenously every 2 weeks at 0.01 to 10 mg/kg. Prior anti-PD-1, anti-PD-L1 or anti-CTLA-4 therapy was allowed; 40% to 50% had some.

As for this clone: Its cognate antigen is unknown.

Sequenced by immunoSEQ multiplex PCR; TCRdb stores in-frame clones only, minus some. This sample has around 130,000 clones, with just over 90% found just once. In germline, CDR1 is KGHSH, CDR2 LQKENI. This CDR3 has 17 amino acids. V shed 0 bases and J 4 bases; nucleotides not matched to a gene: 8. Study-wide results and limits: It was also the case that some nonresponders had low normalized T-cell clonal expansion.

This clonotype was obtained from an adult with an advanced solid tumor such as melanoma, head and neck, liver or kidney cancer. Specimen: CD4+ or CD8+ T cells sorted from blood, collected in a trial of the OX40 agonist ivuxolimab. The chain combines TRBV18 with TRBJ2-2; 7 bases agree with TRBD1. CDR3 in amino acids: CASSPPWSTGATGELFF. CDR3 DNA: TGTGCCAGCTCACCACCCTGGAGCACAGGGGCCACCGGGGAGCTGTTTTTT. The variable domain in full, with the rest retrieved from reference TRBV18 and TRBJ2-2, is NAGVMQNPRHLVRRRGQEARLRCSPMKGHSHVYWYRQLPEEGLKFMVYLQKENIIDESGMPKERFSAEFPKEGPSILRIQQVVRGDSAAYFCASSPPWSTGATGELFFGEGSRLTVL.